This T cell receptor (beta chain) emerged from a study of Graves' ophthalmopathy and Graves' hyperthyroidism. In donors with ophthalmopathy, activity was moderate-to-severe, with CAS ≥3, NOSPECS ≥4 and duration under 3 months. RNA transcripts served as template for amplifying TCR beta CDR3 sequences. HTBI primers were used in a first-round RT-PCR, which preceded a second-round multiplex PCR. A single record per CDR3 protein comes from TCRdb applying MiXCR to the multiplex PCR reads. The profile covers 300,000 to 400,000 distinct CDR3 sequences, with roughly 17% appearing a single time and about 12% taken by the ten largest. Findings and caveats of the study: Separation of ophthalmopathy from stable hyperthyroidism was achieved by a 13-signature model, at approximately 87% sensitivity and approximately 84% specificity. In blood appeared most of the expanded thyroid clonotypes whose frequency exceeded 0.001.

This clonotype showed up many times. Its antigen remains unidentified. The material sequenced was peripheral blood. The TCR sequence derives from an adult man with Graves' ophthalmopathy.

The CDR3 protein is CASSKDRLNYGYTF. The DNA for the CDR3 is TGTGCCAGTAGTAAGGACAGGCTCAACTATGGCTACACCTTC. The chain recombines TRBV19 with TRBJ1-2, with TRBD1 matching 7 bases. The CDR3 loop spans 14 amino acids. The V and J ends lost 4 bases and 2 bases, in that order; junction bases with no gene match: 4. Germline CDR1 and CDR2: LNHDA and SQIVND (reference sequence).